Listed below are T cell receptor beta chains from one sample, sequenced in a study of monozygotic twins with inflammatory bowel disease. TCRdb processed the 5' RACE reads again and assigns one entry to each CDR3 protein, with no DNA. This repertoire includes 200,000 to 250,000 distinct CDR3 sequences. The specimen was blood. The source is a human donor with ulcerative colitis or Crohn's disease, or a healthy co-twin of an affected twin (not recorded which). Each CDR3 is given with its conserved first and last residue. Fields, in order: V gene, J gene, clone size, CDR3 protein. Clone size appears in some rows only: once, few, many, or a class for an expanded clone.

V gene: TRBV6-5
J gene: TRBJ2-2
clone size: .
CDR3 protein: CASNSVWGQGVLGTGELFF

V gene: TRBV12-3/TRBV12-4
J gene: TRBJ1-3
clone size: .
CDR3 protein: CASTKSSAGSRDTIYF

V gene: TRBV3-1
J gene: TRBJ2-5
clone size: medium-sized
CDR3 protein: CASNGGGGAQETQYF

V gene: TRBV20-1
J gene: TRBJ2-1
clone size: .
CDR3 protein: CSARDGTSGRNEQFF

V gene: TRBV20-1
J gene: TRBJ2-1
clone size: .
CDR3 protein: CSATDRDRVFDEQFF

V gene: TRBV2
J gene: TRBJ2-1
clone size: .
CDR3 protein: CASSELAGEQFF

V gene: TRBV7-9
J gene: TRBJ1-1
clone size: .
CDR3 protein: CASSLEGRGNTEAFF

V gene: TRBV20-1
J gene: TRBJ1-5
clone size: .
CDR3 protein: CSAMVGTGGAGPQHF

V gene: TRBV3-1
J gene: TRBJ1-2
clone size: .
CDR3 protein: CASSRQGLDYGYTF

V gene: TRBV4-1
J gene: TRBJ2-1
clone size: .
CDR3 protein: CASSQDFSSGAYNEQFF